This TCR beta chain was identified during a study of long-term antiretroviral therapy in people with HIV. Across the study: Samples from the earliest time points predate the 2015 immediate-ART recommendation by about a decade. Broader study findings: HIV repertoire CDR3 lengths ranged less widely than those of controls.

Before DNA extraction, about 0.95-10 million cryopreserved PBMC were held in the samples. The CDR3 contains 15 residues. The germline CDR1 and CDR2 sequences are MNHEY and SVGAGI. Trimming cost V 6 bases and J 6 bases; bases outside gene matches: 10. A note on this clone: Its antigen remains unknown.

Running of the v3.0 immunoSEQ assay took place at survey level. Some clones are missing from TCRdb's copy, which holds only in-frame ones; the method was immunoSEQ multiplex PCR. This sample has 35,000 or so clones, with over 60% found just once. This sequence joins TRBV6-5 and TRBJ1-4; 7 bases match TRBD1. This TCR derives from a woman aged 45-59 years with HIV. This material consisted of unsorted PBMCs, taken 2 years after starting antiretroviral therapy. CDR3 nucleotides: TGTGCCAGCAGGGGGTCTAGGGGGCGGGATGAAAAACTGTTTTTT. Its translation: CASRGSRGRDEKLFF.